One and the same sample provided the 18 T cell receptor beta chains below, sequenced in a study of OX40 agonist ivuxolimab in advanced cancers. Here immunoSEQ multiplex PCR was the method, and the copy in TCRdb shows in-frame clones only, minus some. The table has around 80,000 clones, 75% to 95% seen once. The sequencing here drew on CD4+ or CD8+ T cells sorted from blood, taken in a trial of the OX40 agonist ivuxolimab. The source of these receptors is an adult with an advanced solid tumor such as melanoma, head and neck, liver or kidney cancer.

The chain uses TRBV7-2 and TRBJ2-2; D is ambiguous. Germline loops: CDR1 SGHTA, CDR2 FQGNSA. Deletions cut 6 bases from V and 5 bases from J, with 7 bases between. The CDR3 is 12 residues long. The CDR3 sequence is CASRWDTGELFF. In DNA form, the CDR3 reads TGTGCCAGCAGATGGGATACCGGGGAGCTGTTTTTT.

This clone has a handful of counts. J is TRBJ2-7 and V is TRBV18; a weak D match, TRBD2 (5 bases). Between the trimmed V and J ends, which lost 0 bases and 0 bases, there was a span of 9 bases. Germline V gene lookup returns CDR1 KGHSH and CDR2 LQKENI. The CDR3 totals 15 residues. The chain's CDR3 is CASSPPAGGSYEQYF. The CDR3 DNA follows: TGTGCCAGCTCACCACCGGCGGGCGGCTCCTACGAGCAGTACTTC.

This sequence joins TRBV28 and TRBJ2-2; no definite D call. In germline, CDR1 is MDHEN, CDR2 SYDVKM. Trimming stripped 4 bases from V and 3 bases from J, with 3 bases between. CDR3 length: 12 residues. CDR3 residues: CASSSHTGELFF. The CDR3 DNA reads TGTGCCAGCAGTTCCCACACCGGGGAGCTGTTTTTT.

Here the CDR3 reads CASSAGLVNQPQHF. The CDR3 DNA is TGTGCCAGCAGTGCGGGACTGGTCAATCAGCCCCAGCATTTT. The genes are TRBV2 and TRBJ1-5; perhaps TRBD1 as D (5 bases). CDR3 length: 14 residues. Germline loops: CDR1 SNHLY, CDR2 FYNNEI. V was clipped by 4 bases and J by 3 bases, with 10 bases between them.

This rearrangement joins TRBV10-2 to TRBJ2-7; tentatively, D is TRBD1 (6 bases). CDR3 length equals 12 residues. The germline V gene encodes CDR1 WSHSY and CDR2 SAAADI. V shed 5 bases and J shed 4 bases, with 9 bases lying between them. The CDR3 reads CASSTTGYEQYF. The DNA for the CDR3 is TGCGCCAGCAGTACTACAGGGTACGAGCAGTACTTC.

The CDR3 sequence is CATTERTEAFF. Written as DNA, the CDR3 is TGTGCCACCACGGAAAGGACTGAAGCTTTCTTT. The J gene is TRBJ1-1, the V gene TRBV19; no firm D call. V lost 10 bases and J lost 5, with 11 bases in between. CDR1 LNHDA and CDR2 SQIVND come from the germline V gene (reference sequence). The CDR3 consists of 11 residues.

The chain recombines TRBV19 with TRBJ1-4; TRBD1 might be the D (6 bases). Germline CDR1 reads LNHDA; CDR2 reads SQIVND (reference sequence). The CDR3 runs to 15 residues. Trimming took off 5 bases at V and 4 bases at J, with 14 bases between the two ends. The CDR3 here is CASSALGGGNEKLFF. The CDR3 region has the DNA TGTGCCAGTAGTGCGTTAGGAGGGGGTAATGAAAAACTGTTTTTT.

The V call is TRBV7-3, the J call TRBJ2-1; a weak D match, TRBD2 (6 bases). The germline V gene has CDR1 SGHTA and CDR2 FQGTGA. V lost 2 bases and J lost 7, with 24 bases in between. This CDR3 is built from 18 residues. CDR3 loop: CASSLSSGAGPKLNEQFF. In DNA, the CDR3 is TGTGCCAGCAGCTTATCGAGCGGAGCGGGCCCCAAGCTAAATGAGCAGTTCTTC. The variable domain in full, with the rest retrieved from reference TRBV7-3 and TRBJ2-1, is GAGVSQTPSNKVTEKGKYVELRCDPISGHTALYWYRQSLGQGPEFLIYFQGTGAADDSGLPNDRFFAVRPEGSVSTLKIQRTERGDSAVYLCASSLSSGAGPKLNEQFFGPGTRLTVL.

The rearrangement links TRBV7-2 to TRBJ2-3; TRBD2 matches 9 bases. In germline, CDR1 is SGHTA, CDR2 FQGNSA. The CDR3 runs 15 residues. The ends lost 5 bases at V and 4 bases at J; junction bases unmatched: 7. CDR3 bases: TGTGCCAGCAGCCTGGGACTAGCCGGTCCAGATACGCAGTATTTT. Its translation is CASSLGLAGPDTQYF.

The chain has TRBV5-1 and TRBJ2-3, with D perhaps TRBD1 (7 bases). This CDR3 comprises 16 residues. With 1 base removed from V and 0 bases from J, the gap between germline ends came to 12 bases. Germline V lookup: CDR1 SGHRS, CDR2 YFSETQ. CDR3 nucleotides: TGCGCCAGCAGCTTGCGTCCAGGGGGGAGCACAGATACGCAGTATTTT. Protein sequence: CASSLRPGGSTDTQYF.

The rearrangement uses TRBV7-3 and TRBJ2-3, with D uncertain. Trimming pared 5 bases from V and 3 bases from J, leaving 15 bases between. Germline V CDR1 and CDR2: SGHTA, FQGTGA. This CDR3 has 15 amino acids. CDR3 sequence reads: CASSPEPGVTDTQYF. CDR3 DNA sequence: TGTGCCAGCAGCCCGGAGCCAGGTGTTACAGATACGCAGTATTTT. Based on the CDR3 plus reference TRBV7-3 and TRBJ2-3, the full variable domain is GAGVSQTPSNKVTEKGKYVELRCDPISGHTALYWYRQSLGQGPEFLIYFQGTGAADDSGLPNDRFFAVRPEGSVSTLKIQRTERGDSAVYLCASSPEPGVTDTQYFGPGTRLTVL.

The DNA of the CDR3 is TGTGCCAGCAGTTTCGACGGCGGGGGCTCGTACACTGAAGCTTTCTTT. This sequence encodes CASSFDGGGSYTEAFF. The chain is built from TRBV27 and TRBJ1-1; possibly TRBD1 for D (6 bases). Germline V lookup: CDR1 MNHEY, CDR2 SMNVEV (reference sequence). The CDR3 consists of 16 residues. Trimming cost V 3 bases and J 3 bases, with 17 bases left between them.

CDR3 DNA sequence: TGCGCCAGCAGTGCCGGGGCGAGGGAGCAGTACTTC. Protein sequence: CASSAGAREQYF. J is TRBJ2-7 and V is TRBV10-2; TRBD1 or TRBD2 may be the D gene (5 bases each). V shed 4 bases and J shed 7 bases, with 11 bases lying between them. This CDR3 comprises 12 residues. CDR1 and CDR2 (germline): WSHSY, SAAADI.

The rearrangement uses TRBV5-1 and TRBJ2-2; unclear D gene. V was cut by 0 bases and J by 7 bases, with 7 bases left in between. The CDR3 loop spans 13 amino acids. Germline lookup yields CDR1 SGHRS and CDR2 YFSETQ. The CDR3 region is CASSLGGDGELFF. CDR3 DNA: TGCGCCAGCAGCTTGGGAGGTGACGGGGAGCTGTTTTTT.

The CDR3 spells CASSYPSGTGGSEQYF. Written as DNA, the CDR3 is TGTGCCAGCAGTTATCCTTCCGGGACAGGGGGGTCGGAGCAGTACTTC. V usage is TRBV6-5 and J usage is TRBJ2-7; TRBD1 matches at 11 bases. This CDR3 has 16 residues. CDR1 and CDR2 from the germline V gene are MNHEY and SVGAGI. V lost 3 bases, J lost 7 bases, and 11 bases stayed unmatched.

The chain is built from TRBV6-5 and TRBJ2-7; weak D call: TRBD2 (5 bases). V was cut by 5 bases and J by 7 bases, with 12 bases left in between. This CDR3 is 12 amino acids long. Germline-derived CDR1 and CDR2 are MNHEY and SVGAGI. For the CDR3, the DNA is TGTGCCAGCAGTCGGGATATGGGGGAGCAGTACTTC. Encoded protein: CASSRDMGEQYF.

The rearrangement links TRBV7-2 to TRBJ2-2, with D possibly matching TRBD1 (6 bases). The germline V gene has CDR1 SGHTA and CDR2 FQGNSA. The V and J ends lost 6 bases and 0 bases respectively, with 11 bases between them. The CDR3 loop spans 15 amino acids. The CDR3 bases are TGTGCCAGCAGACCCGGGACAACGAACACCGGGGAGCTGTTTTTT. Translated: CASRPGTTNTGELFF. Variable domain in full (rest from reference TRBV7-2 and TRBJ2-2): GAGVSQSPSNKVTEKGKDVELRCDPISGHTALYWYRQSLGQGLEFLIYFQGNSAPDKSGLPSDRFSAERTGGSVSTLTIQRTQQEDSAVYLCASRPGTTNTGELFFGEGSRLTVL.

The rearrangement uses TRBV11-3 and TRBJ2-5; 11 nucleotides match TRBD1. CDR1 is SGHNT, CDR2 YENEEA, per germline. The CDR3 loop spans 16 amino acids. The V gene end was trimmed by 1 base and the J gene end by 4 bases; junction bases not matched to a gene: 5. This CDR3 reads CASSLAWDRGGETQYF. The CDR3 DNA is TGTGCCAGCAGCTTAGCCTGGGACAGGGGGGGAGAGACCCAGTACTTC.